Listed here are 28 T cell receptor beta chains from one sample, sequenced in a study of cytomegalovirus exposure and HLA in healthy donors. The PCR ran on 60 Vbeta and 13 Jbeta primers. Clones were read by immunoSEQ multiplex PCR, and TCRdb kept only the in-frame ones, dropping some. The repertoire includes 200,000 to 250,000 clones, 80% to 85% of them detected once, and 0.71% sits in the top ten. The sequenced material came from PBMCs. The receptors derive from a boy aged 2 to 9 in good health and CMV-seronegative.

The rearrangement links TRBV18 to TRBJ2-2; no reliable D call. Trimming took off 2 bases at V and 2 bases at J, with 9 bases between the two ends. The CDR3 consists of 15 residues. The germline V gene encodes CDR1 KGHSH and CDR2 LQKENI. The CDR3 coding sequence is TGTGCCAGCTCACCAACGACTGCTAACACCGGGGAGCTGTTTTTT. Translating it yields CASSPTTANTGELFF.

This chain connects TRBV13 to TRBJ2-2, with 7 positions matching TRBD1. Germline V gene sequence: CDR1 PRHDT, CDR2 FYEKMQ (reference sequence). V shed 5 bases, J shed 7 bases, and the junction held 16 bases outside the gene matches. There are 17 residues in the CDR3. CDR3 protein: CASSDIPGQAMVGELFF. CDR3 nucleotides: TGTGCCAGCAGCGATATTCCCGGACAGGCTATGGTCGGGGAGCTGTTTTTT.

The V gene is TRBV7-3, the J gene TRBJ1-1; no reliable D call. V gave up 3 bases and J gave up 1 base, with 6 bases separating them. CDR1 and CDR2 (germline): SGHTA, FQGTGA. This CDR3 is 13 amino acids long. The CDR3 coding sequence is TGTGCCAGCAGCTTGTCCGGGAACACTGAAGCTTTCTTT. Amino acid sequence: CASSLSGNTEAFF.

V gene TRBV27 combines with J gene TRBJ2-1; D is perhaps TRBD1 (5 bases). V was cut by 2 bases and J by 10 bases, with 12 bases left in between. The CDR3 is 13 residues long. Looked up from germline, CDR1 is MNHEY and CDR2 is SMNVEV (reference sequence). CDR3 loop: CASSLAFRGEQFF. The CDR3 DNA reads TGTGCCAGCAGTTTAGCATTTAGGGGCGAGCAGTTCTTC.

About this clone: A junction boundary mismatches the germline segment, possibly from a read error. The chain joins TRBV7-9 to TRBJ1-5; D is undetermined. CDR3 length equals 14 residues. Germline-derived CDR1 and CDR2 are SEHNR and FQNEAQ (reference sequence). The CDR3 coding sequence is TGTTCCAGCAGCTCCCCCCCTAGTAATCAGCCCCAGCATTTT. It yields the protein CSSSSPPSNQPQHF.

The V call is TRBV10-1, the J call TRBJ2-2, with D tentatively TRBD2 (5 bases). Germline loops: CDR1 WNHNN, CDR2 SYGVQD (reference sequence). CDR3 length equals 14 residues. The germline V and J ends were trimmed by 2 bases and 1 base, with 5 bases remaining between them. CDR3 residues: CASSEAGNTGELFF. Written as DNA, the CDR3 is TGCGCCAGCAGTGAGGCGGGGAACACCGGGGAGCTGTTTTTT.

The V call is TRBV5-5, the J call TRBJ2-7; 12 bases match TRBD1. CDR1 and CDR2 from the germline V gene are SGHKS and YYEKEE (reference sequence). Trimming removed 0 bases from V and 5 bases from J; junction bases left unmatched: 3. This CDR3 has 15 residues. This chain's CDR3 is CASSLAGTGGHEQYF. The CDR3, as DNA: TGTGCCAGCAGCTTGGCCGGGACAGGGGGCCACGAGCAGTACTTC.

This sequence joins TRBV15 and TRBJ1-3; D is uncertain. The CDR3 runs 12 residues. The germline V gene has CDR1 LNHNV and CDR2 YYDKDF (reference sequence). V dropped 8 bases and J dropped 0 bases, with 5 bases sitting between them. This chain's CDR3 is CATSHSGNTIYF. The CDR3 nucleotides read TGTGCCACCTCCCACTCTGGAAACACCATATATTTT.

This chain's CDR3 is CASRTGSYGYTF. The DNA of the CDR3 is TGTGCCAGCAGGACAGGGAGCTATGGCTACACCTTC. This chain links TRBV27 with TRBJ1-2; TRBD1 matches at 7 bases. Looked up from germline, CDR1 is MNHEY and CDR2 is SMNVEV (reference sequence). The CDR3 consists of 12 residues. V lost 6 bases to trimming and J lost 4 bases; unmatched junction nucleotides: 2.

The chain carries TRBV7-6 and TRBJ2-2; D might be TRBD1 (6 bases). V was trimmed by 4 bases and J by 4 bases, leaving 22 bases between them. This CDR3 comprises 18 residues. Germline-derived CDR1 and CDR2 are SGHVS and FNYEAQ. The CDR3 DNA follows: TGTGCCAGCAGCTCCAAGGGACAAATTCTGCTCGTCACCGGGGAGCTGTTTTTT. Translation gives CASSSKGQILLVTGELFF.

With regard to this clone: Without the conserved terminal phenylalanine or tryptophan, this CDR3 likely stems from a read error. The J gene is TRBJ2-3, the V gene TRBV11-1; D remains ambiguous. The CDR3 sequence is 13 residues long. Per germline, CDR1 SGHAT and CDR2 FQDESV (reference sequence). V lost 0 bases and J lost 0, with 1 base in between. The CDR3 coding sequence is TGTGCCAGCAGCTTAGCCAGCACAGATACGCAGTATCTT. Translated, it gives CASSLASTDTQYL.

The chain joins TRBV11-2 to TRBJ2-2, with TRBD1 matching over 7 bases. Germline assignment: CDR1 SGHAT and CDR2 FQNNGV. The CDR3 sequence is 16 residues long. With 5 bases clipped from V and 5 bases from J, the junction kept 11 bases outside the gene matches. The CDR3 protein is CASSTQRGRRTGELFF. CDR3 DNA: TGTGCCAGCAGCACGCAGAGGGGGCGTCGGACCGGGGAGCTGTTTTTT.

This sequence joins TRBV30 and TRBJ2-2, with D perhaps matching TRBD1 (6 bases). Per the germline V gene, CDR1 is GTSNPN and CDR2 is SVGIG (reference sequence). The CDR3 has 14 residues. The V and J ends lost 1 base and 1 base respectively, with 7 bases between them. Here the CDR3 reads CAWSGGLNTGELFF. The CDR3 DNA reads as TGTGCCTGGAGTGGGGGGCTGAACACCGGGGAGCTGTTTTTT.

This clone was counted a few times. The chain's CDR3 is CASSHDRGGLEKLFF. CDR3 nucleotide sequence: TGTGCCAGCAGTCATGACAGGGGCGGATTAGAAAAACTGTTTTTT. This chain joins TRBV6-5 and TRBJ1-4; 8 nucleotides match TRBD1. The V gene's germline CDR1 is MNHEY and CDR2 SVGAGI. The CDR3 is 15 residues long. The trim removed 5 bases at V and 8 bases at J, leaving 10 bases unmatched.

This clone was seen only a few times. This chain links TRBV5-1 with TRBJ1-5; D is perhaps TRBD1 (5 bases). Germline V CDR1 and CDR2: SGHRS, YFSETQ. This CDR3 comprises 14 residues. V shed 0 bases and J shed 7 bases, with 11 bases lying between them. The CDR3 spells CASSLDARAQPQHF. CDR3 in DNA: TGCGCCAGCAGCTTGGACGCCAGGGCACAGCCCCAGCATTTT.

Here the CDR3 DNA reads TGTGCCAGCAGCTTAGGGCCCGGTGACACTGAAGCTTTCTTT. Its translation is CASSLGPGDTEAFF. This rearrangement joins TRBV7-3 to TRBJ1-1; D gene ambiguous. The CDR3 has 14 amino acids. Deletions cut 2 bases from V and 3 bases from J, with 10 bases between. CDR1 is SGHTA and CDR2 is FQGTGA in the germline V gene.

This clone was recorded a few times. This chain links TRBV10-1 with TRBJ2-7; a possible D gene is TRBD1 (5 bases). CDR1 and CDR2 from the germline V gene are WNHNN and SYGVQD (reference sequence). The CDR3 contains 15 residues. Between the trimmed V and J ends, which lost 0 bases and 3 bases, there was a span of 12 bases. The DNA for the CDR3 is TGCGCCAGCAGTGAGTCGATGGGGCGAGGCTACGAGCAGTACTTC. Amino acid sequence: CASSESMGRGYEQYF.

This rearrangement joins TRBV29-1 to TRBJ1-1; D ambiguous. The V gene lost 8 bases and the J gene lost 4 bases, with 8 bases spanning the gap. This CDR3 spans 10 amino acids. Germline V gives CDR1 SQVTM, CDR2 ANQGSEA. The CDR3 here is CSTLSTEAFF. The CDR3 DNA reads TGCAGCACCCTGAGCACTGAAGCTTTCTTT.

The chain recombines TRBV13 with TRBJ2-1; a possible D gene is TRBD2 (5 bases). V was cut by 0 bases and J by 1 base, with 10 bases left in between. This CDR3 contains 16 residues. Per germline, CDR1 PRHDT and CDR2 FYEKMQ (reference sequence). CDR3 DNA: TGTGCCAGCAGCTTAGGCCTGAGGGTTTCCTACAATGAGCAGTTCTTC. Translating gives CASSLGLRVSYNEQFF.

The J gene is TRBJ1-1, the V gene TRBV5-1, with D possibly being TRBD1 (5 bases). The V gene lost 4 bases and the J gene lost 1 base, with 11 bases spanning the gap. CDR1 is SGHRS, CDR2 YFSETQ, per germline. This CDR3 spans 14 amino acids. The CDR3 region has the DNA TGCGCCAGCAGCGCGACAGAAAAGAACACTGAAGCTTTCTTT. Translation: CASSATEKNTEAFF.

This sequence joins TRBV10-1 and TRBJ2-7, with 7 bases that match TRBD1. The trim removed 7 bases at V and 2 bases at J, leaving 5 bases unmatched. The germline V gene has CDR1 WNHNN and CDR2 SYGVQD (reference sequence). The CDR3 spans 13 residues. The CDR3 sequence: CASNRQGTYEQYF. The CDR3 nucleotides read TGCGCCAGCAACCGACAGGGAACCTACGAGCAGTACTTC.

V gene TRBV2 combines with J gene TRBJ2-7; tentative D call: TRBD1 (6 bases). In germline, CDR1 is SNHLY, CDR2 FYNNEI. CDR3 length: 15 amino acids. V lost 7 bases, J lost 6 bases, and 22 bases lay in between. For the CDR3, the DNA is TGTGCCAGCAAAGCGGCTTTTGCAGGGGCGACCGAGCAGTACTTC. This gives the protein CASKAAFAGATEQYF. The full variable domain, completed using reference TRBV2 and TRBJ2-7, is EPEVTQTPSHQVTQMGQEVILRCVPISNHLYFYWYRQILGQKVEFLVSFYNNEISEKSEIFDDQFSVERPDGSNFTLKIRSTKLEDSAMYFCASKAAFAGATEQYFGPGTRLTVT.

This chain uses TRBV30 with TRBJ1-3; TRBD1 aligns across 8 bases. Germline trimming cut 4 bases from V and 6 bases from J; bases unmatched to any gene: 8. Germline V gene lookup returns CDR1 GTSNPN and CDR2 SVGIG (reference sequence). The CDR3 totals 14 residues. The CDR3 DNA follows: TGTGCCTGGAATGCGGACAGGGTCACAAACACCATATATTTT. Protein: CAWNADRVTNTIYF.

The gene calls are TRBV11-3 and TRBJ2-2; 9 nucleotides match TRBD1. CDR1 and CDR2 (germline): SGHNT, YENEEA. V lost 1 base to trimming and J lost 6 bases; unmatched junction nucleotides: 6. This CDR3 has 16 amino acids. CDR3 DNA: TGTGCCAGCAGCTTAGGACAGGGGGGCGCGTCCGGGGAGCTGTTTTTT. It encodes CASSLGQGGASGELFF.

J is TRBJ1-1 and V is TRBV19; D remains unclear. The ends were cut back, 2 bases at V and 4 bases at J, with 17 bases in the middle. The germline V gene encodes CDR1 LNHDA and CDR2 SQIVND (reference sequence). CDR3 length: 16 amino acids. The CDR3 DNA sequence: TGTGCCAGTAGTATAATAGGTTCGGGGTCGAGCACTGAAGCTTTCTTT. Translating gives CASSIIGSGSSTEAFF. The full variable domain, with the rest looked up from reference TRBV19 and TRBJ1-1, is DGGITQSPKYLFRKEGQNVTLSCEQNLNHDAMYWYRQDPGQGLRLIYYSQIVNDFQKGDIAEGYSVSREKKESFPLTVTSAQKNPTAFYLCASSIIGSGSSTEAFFGQGTRLTVV.

V and J are TRBV10-3 and TRBJ2-5; tentative D call: TRBD2 (6 bases). The ends were cut back, 2 bases at V and 0 bases at J, with 13 bases in the middle. In germline, CDR1 is ENHRY, CDR2 SYGVKD. The CDR3 loop spans 16 amino acids. DNA for the CDR3: TGTGCCATCAGTGAGAGGACTACCGAGTACCAAGAGACCCAGTACTTC. This gives the protein CAISERTTEYQETQYF.

The rearrangement uses TRBV9 and TRBJ2-5, with 7 positions matching TRBD2. Per germline, CDR1 SGDLS and CDR2 YYNGEE. With 5 bases clipped from V and 1 base from J, the junction kept 5 bases outside the gene matches. This CDR3 region has 14 residues. The CDR3 DNA reads as TGTGCCAGCAGGCCAGCGGGAACCCAAGAGACCCAGTACTTC. This codes for CASRPAGTQETQYF.

The V call is TRBV5-6, the J call TRBJ2-3; no clear D gene. Deletions cut 2 bases from V and 2 bases from J, with 9 bases between. CDR1 is SGHDT, CDR2 YYEEEE, per germline. This CDR3 comprises 14 residues. CDR3 in DNA: TGTGCCAGCAGCTTAAAAGAGGACACAGATACGCAGTATTTT. It specifies CASSLKEDTDTQYF.